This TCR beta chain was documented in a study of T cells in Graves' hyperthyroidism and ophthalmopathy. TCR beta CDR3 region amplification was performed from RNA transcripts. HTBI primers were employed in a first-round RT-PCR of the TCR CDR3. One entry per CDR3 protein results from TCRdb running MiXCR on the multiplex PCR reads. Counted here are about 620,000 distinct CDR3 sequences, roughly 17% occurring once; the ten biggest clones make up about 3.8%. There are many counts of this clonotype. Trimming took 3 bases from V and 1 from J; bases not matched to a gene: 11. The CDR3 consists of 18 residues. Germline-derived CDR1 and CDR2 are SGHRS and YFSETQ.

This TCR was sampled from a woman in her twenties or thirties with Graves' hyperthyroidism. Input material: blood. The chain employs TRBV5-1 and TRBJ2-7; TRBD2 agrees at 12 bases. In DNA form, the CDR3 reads TGCGCCAGCAGCTGGACTAGCGGGACCTGGCCTCTATCCTACGAGCAGTACTTC. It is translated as CASSWTSGTWPLSYEQYF.